The rows below give T cell receptor beta chains drawn from one sample of a study of glioma-infiltrating T cells after dendritic cell vaccination. Here immunoSEQ multiplex PCR was the method, and the copy in TCRdb shows in-frame clones only, minus some. The sample shows roughly 100,000 clones, 80% to 90% of them seen only once. The sample here was blood, taken before dendritic cell vaccination. The receptors here all came from a human donor with glioblastoma. The CDR3 runs from the conserved cysteine through the conserved F or W. The D gene is left open where the match is weak. Size is omitted from some rows. Given values are once, few, many or a class for expanded clones.

CDR3: CASSQDLGANVLTF
DNA: TGCGCCAGCAGCCAAGATCTTGGGGCCAACGTCCTGACTTTC
V: TRBV4-3
size: NA
J: TRBJ2-6
D: NA

CDR3: CASSTGQDHEQYF
DNA: TGCGCCAGCAGCACTGGACAGGACCACGAGCAGTACTTC
V: TRBV5-1
size: NA
J: TRBJ2-7
D: TRBD1

CDR3: CAAGLTNTGELFF
DNA: TGTGCCGCCGGACTAACAAACACCGGGGAGCTGTTTTTT
V: TRBV6-1
size: NA
J: TRBJ2-2
D: NA

CDR3: CSVRTAFYGYTF
DNA: TGCAGCGTTCGAACAGCCTTCTATGGCTACACCTTC
V: TRBV29-1
size: NA
J: TRBJ1-2
D: NA

CDR3: CAWTVGGSGSYEQYF
DNA: TGTGCCTGGACGGTGGGAGGTAGCGGCTCCTACGAGCAGTACTTC
V: TRBV30
size: NA
J: TRBJ2-7
D: NA

CDR3: CASSRQGAGDGYTF
DNA: TGTGCCAGTAGTAGACAGGGGGCCGGTGATGGCTACACCTTC
V: TRBV19
size: NA
J: TRBJ1-2
D: TRBD1

CDR3: CASSLWGDRYYEQYF
DNA: TGTGCCAGCAGCTTGTGGGGGGACAGATACTACGAGCAGTACTTC
V: TRBV5-6
size: few
J: TRBJ2-7
D: NA

CDR3: CASSPFRQGGYTF
DNA: TGTGCCAGCAGTCCGTTCAGACAGGGAGGCTACACCTTC
V: TRBV25-1
size: NA
J: TRBJ1-2
D: TRBD1

CDR3: CASSQGVREGVSSTGELFF
DNA: TGCGCCAGCAGCCAAGGGGTCCGCGAGGGGGTATCGAGCACCGGGGAGCTGTTTTTT
V: TRBV4-1
size: few
J: TRBJ2-2
D: NA

CDR3: CASSEQRLAKNIQYF
DNA: TGTGCCAGCAGTGAACAAAGACTAGCCAAAAACATTCAGTACTTC
V: TRBV27
size: NA
J: TRBJ2-4
D: NA

CDR3: CVRSPRDRGQTEAFF
DNA: TGTGTCAGAAGCCCCCGGGACAGGGGGCAAACTGAAGCTTTCTTT
V: TRBV7-5
size: NA
J: TRBJ1-1
D: NA

CDR3: CSVYGTERFSGANVLTF
DNA: TGCAGCGTTTACGGGACAGAACGCTTTTCTGGGGCCAACGTCCTGACTTTC
V: TRBV29-1
size: few
J: TRBJ2-6
D: TRBD1

CDR3: CASSDYRFLSGNTIYF
DNA: TGTGCCAGCAGTGACTACAGATTTCTCTCTGGAAACACCATATATTTT
V: TRBV2
size: many
J: TRBJ1-3
D: NA

CDR3: CASSQDGLAGAANQETQYF
DNA: TGCGCCAGCAGCCAAGATGGACTAGCGGGGGCCGCTAACCAAGAGACCCAGTACTTC
V: TRBV4-1
size: NA
J: TRBJ2-5
D: TRBD2

CDR3: CATKDDSYTEAFF
DNA: TGTGCCACAAAAGATGACAGCTACACTGAAGCTTTCTTT
V: TRBV7-9
size: NA
J: TRBJ1-1
D: NA

CDR3: CASSIEASGGTYQETQYF
DNA: TGTGCCAGTAGTATAGAGGCTAGCGGGGGGACCTACCAAGAGACCCAGTACTTC
V: TRBV19
size: NA
J: TRBJ2-5
D: TRBD2

CDR3: CAISPPGTVNQPQHF
DNA: TGTGCCATCTCTCCCCCCGGGACAGTCAATCAGCCCCAGCATTTT
V: TRBV19
size: NA
J: TRBJ1-5
D: TRBD1

CDR3: CASSRHGNEQFF
DNA: TGTGCCAGCAGCCGGCACGGGAATGAGCAGTTCTTC
V: TRBV7-8
size: NA
J: TRBJ2-1
D: NA

CDR3: CASSLDLSVANNEQFF
DNA: TGTGCCAGCAGCTTAGACCTGTCGGTTGCCAACAATGAGCAGTTCTTC
V: TRBV11-2
size: NA
J: TRBJ2-1
D: NA

CDR3: CASSYLRGGEEKLFF
DNA: TGTGCCAGCAGTTACTTAAGGGGAGGGGAAGAAAAACTGTTTTTT
V: TRBV6-5
size: NA
J: TRBJ1-4
D: NA

CDR3: CASSLTGGPGNTIYF
DNA: TGTGCCAGCAGTTTAACAGGGGGGCCTGGAAACACCATATATTTT
V: TRBV27
size: NA
J: TRBJ1-3
D: TRBD1

CDR3: CASSYFGRDHGYTF
DNA: TGTGCCAGCAGTTACTTCGGGCGGGACCATGGCTACACCTTC
V: TRBV6-6
size: NA
J: TRBJ1-2
D: NA

CDR3: CASWERGQGNSETQYF
DNA: TGTGCCAGCTGGGAGCGAGGACAGGGGAACTCCGAGACCCAGTACTTC
V: TRBV5-4
size: NA
J: TRBJ2-5
D: TRBD1

CDR3: CASTHGGGEQFF
DNA: TGTGCCAGCACCCACGGGGGAGGTGAGCAGTTCTTC
V: TRBV27
size: NA
J: TRBJ2-1
D: NA

CDR3: CSVKQLRGINYEQYF
DNA: TGCAGCGTAAAACAACTCAGGGGTATAAACTACGAGCAGTACTTC
V: TRBV29-1
size: NA
J: TRBJ2-7
D: NA

CDR3: CASSLLDSYEQYF
DNA: TGCGCCAGCAGCTTGCTAGATTCCTACGAGCAGTACTTC
V: TRBV5-1
size: NA
J: TRBJ2-7
D: NA

CDR3: CASRAGLGLGEQFF
DNA: TGTGCCAGCAGGGCGGGACTAGGGCTTGGTGAGCAGTTCTTC
V: TRBV2
size: NA
J: TRBJ2-1
D: TRBD2

CDR3: CASRSGGLAGGGDTQYF
DNA: TGTGCCAGCAGGTCTGGGGGACTAGCGGGGGGTGGGGATACGCAGTATTTT
V: TRBV5-4
size: NA
J: TRBJ2-3
D: TRBD2

CDR3: CASSLQGASGELFF
DNA: TGTGCCAGCAGTTTGCAGGGGGCCAGCGGGGAGCTGTTTTTT
V: TRBV6-1
size: NA
J: TRBJ2-2
D: TRBD1

CDR3: CASSIGQPQHF
DNA: TGTGCCAGCAGCATCGGGCAGCCCCAGCATTTT
V: TRBV2
size: NA
J: TRBJ1-5
D: NA

CDR3: CASSPGGTEETQYF
DNA: TGTGCCAGCAGCCCTGGGGGCACGGAAGAGACCCAGTACTTC
V: TRBV11-2
size: NA
J: TRBJ2-5
D: NA

CDR3: CASRLAGTDTQYF
DNA: TGTGCCAGCCGACTAGCGGGGACAGATACGCAGTATTTT
V: TRBV5-8
size: few
J: TRBJ2-3
D: TRBD2

CDR3: CASSLGTDATNEKLFF
DNA: TGTGCCAGCAGCCTGGGGACAGATGCAACTAATGAAAAACTGTTTTTT
V: TRBV7-9
size: NA
J: TRBJ1-4
D: TRBD1

CDR3: CATRFSPNYGYTF
DNA: TGTGCCACCCGGTTCTCACCCAACTATGGCTACACCTTC
V: TRBV21-1
size: few
J: TRBJ1-2
D: NA

CDR3: CSVRAGGGYGYTF
DNA: TGCAGCGTTAGGGCCGGGGGGGGTTATGGCTACACCTTC
V: TRBV29-1
size: NA
J: TRBJ1-2
D: NA

CDR3: CASSPRTSGGSYEQYF
DNA: TGTGCCAGCAGCCCAAGGACTAGCGGGGGGTCCTACGAGCAGTACTTC
V: TRBV7-2
size: few
J: TRBJ2-7
D: TRBD2

CDR3: CASSERGQGASQPQHF
DNA: TGTGCCAGCAGTGAGAGGGGACAGGGGGCGAGTCAGCCCCAGCATTTT
V: TRBV6-1
size: NA
J: TRBJ1-5
D: TRBD1

CDR3: CASSADRGRYEQYF
DNA: TGTGCCAGCAGTGCGGACAGGGGCCGGTACGAGCAGTACTTC
V: TRBV4-2
size: NA
J: TRBJ2-7
D: TRBD1

CDR3: CATSREDRWNTEAFF
DNA: TGTGCCACCAGCAGAGAGGACAGGTGGAACACTGAAGCTTTCTTT
V: TRBV15
size: NA
J: TRBJ1-1
D: TRBD1

CDR3: CASSEASGDDTEAFF
DNA: TGTGCCAGCAGTGAAGCGTCCGGGGATGACACTGAAGCTTTCTTT
V: TRBV6-1
size: NA
J: TRBJ1-1
D: NA

CDR3: CASKPSGGSYEQYF
DNA: TGTGCCAGCAAACCTAGCGGGGGCTCCTACGAGCAGTACTTC
V: TRBV7-8
size: few
J: TRBJ2-7
D: TRBD2

CDR3: CASSRGRDTESNYGYTF
DNA: TGCGCCAGCAGCCGCGGGAGGGACACTGAATCTAACTATGGCTACACCTTC
V: TRBV5-1
size: NA
J: TRBJ1-2
D: NA

CDR3: CASSHVRLGDNEQFF
DNA: TGTGCCAGCAGCCACGTACGTCTAGGTGACAATGAGCAGTTCTTC
V: TRBV7-2
size: NA
J: TRBJ2-1
D: NA

CDR3: CASSYLASEQYF
DNA: TGTGCCAGCAGCTATCTAGCGAGCGAGCAGTACTTC
V: TRBV7-2
size: NA
J: TRBJ2-7
D: NA

CDR3: CASSPGYSGNTIYF
DNA: TGTGCCAGTAGCCCGGGTTACTCTGGAAACACCATATATTTT
V: TRBV19
size: few
J: TRBJ1-3
D: NA

CDR3: CASSGGQLNTEAFF
DNA: TGTGCCAGCAGCGGAGGACAGCTGAACACTGAAGCTTTCTTT
V: TRBV5-6
size: NA
J: TRBJ1-1
D: NA

CDR3: CASSQDLGSGEAFF
DNA: TGTGCCAGCAGCCAAGATCTTGGTTCGGGTGAAGCTTTCTTT
V: TRBV14
size: few
J: TRBJ1-1
D: NA

CDR3: CASSPGLAGGVSTDTQYF
DNA: TGCGCCAGCAGCCCAGGACTAGCGGGGGGTGTAAGCACAGATACGCAGTATTTT
V: TRBV5-1
size: few
J: TRBJ2-3
D: TRBD2

CDR3: CASSLRQGAVVGKLFF
DNA: TGTGCCAGCAGTCTCCGTCAGGGGGCGGTTGTGGGAAAACTGTTTTTT
V: TRBV27
size: large
J: TRBJ1-4
D: TRBD1